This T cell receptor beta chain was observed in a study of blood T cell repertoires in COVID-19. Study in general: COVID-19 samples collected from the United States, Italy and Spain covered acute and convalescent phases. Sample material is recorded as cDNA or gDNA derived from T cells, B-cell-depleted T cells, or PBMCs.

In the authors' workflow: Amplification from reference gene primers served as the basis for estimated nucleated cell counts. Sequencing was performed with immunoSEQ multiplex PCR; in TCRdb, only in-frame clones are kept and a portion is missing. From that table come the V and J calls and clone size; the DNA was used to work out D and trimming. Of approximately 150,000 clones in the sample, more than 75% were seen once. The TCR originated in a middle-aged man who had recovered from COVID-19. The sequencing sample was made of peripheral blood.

CDR3 in DNA: TGTGCCAGCAGCTTGGAAAGTTTCATGACAGGGGGCGGTGGTAATTCACCCCTCCACTTT. It specifies CASSLESFMTGGGGNSPLHF. The chain uses TRBV5-4 and TRBJ1-6, with 10 bases matching TRBD1. V gave up 0 bases and J gave up 6 bases; unmatched junction bases: 15. The CDR3 totals 20 residues. Per germline, CDR1 SGHNT and CDR2 YYREEE (reference sequence).